A single sample is the source of the 25 T cell receptor beta chains below, sequenced in a study of T cells in Graves' hyperthyroidism and ophthalmopathy. It was RNA transcripts that yielded the amplified TCR beta CDR3 regions. A set of HTBI primers served as the primers for a first-round RT-PCR of the TCR CDR3. TCRdb recomputed calls from the multiplex PCR reads with MiXCR, one row per CDR3 protein. The sample includes roughly 570,000 distinct CDR3 sequences, 40% to 55% of them seen just once. The material sequenced was peripheral blood or thyroid tissue (not recorded which). The receptors here all came from a woman between 18 and 29 years old with Graves' hyperthyroidism.

The chain couples TRBV7-9 to TRBJ2-1, with D maybe TRBD2 (6 bases). Germline values: CDR1 SEHNR, CDR2 FQNEAQ (reference sequence). The germline V and J ends were trimmed by 0 bases and 8 bases, with 8 bases remaining between them. The CDR3 runs 13 residues. CDR3 region: CASSLAAGHEQFF. For the CDR3, the DNA is TGTGCCAGCAGCTTAGCTGCGGGGCATGAGCAGTTCTTC.

This clonotype was detected many times. The rearrangement joins TRBV7-2 to TRBJ1-6; possibly TRBD1 for D (6 bases). Trimming stripped 4 bases from V and 10 bases from J, with 20 bases between. The CDR3 extends over 16 amino acids. CDR1 is SGHTA and CDR2 is FQGNSA in the germline V gene. This CDR3 is CASSSLDQGPISPLHF. In DNA form, the CDR3 reads TGTGCCAGCAGCTCGTTAGATCAGGGGCCTATCTCACCCCTCCACTTT.

There are many counts of this clonotype. The V call is TRBV19, the J call TRBJ2-5; 10 bases are a match to TRBD1. The germline gives CDR1 LNHDA, CDR2 SQIVND (reference sequence). Unmatched junction bases numbered 0, after V lost 8 bases and J lost 0 bases. This CDR3 has 13 residues. The CDR3 sequence: CASGTGDQETQYF. CDR3 DNA: TGTGCCAGTGGGACAGGGGACCAAGAGACCCAGTACTTC.

This clonotype was seen many times. V usage is TRBV12-3 or TRBV12-4 and J usage is TRBJ1-1, with TRBD1 matching over 10 bases. The V and J ends lost 6 bases and 4 bases, in that order; junction bases with no gene match: 8. The CDR3 covers 15 residues. The CDR3 is CASRGDRGLGTEAFF. The CDR3 DNA is TGTGCCAGCAGGGGTGACAGGGGGCTCGGCACTGAAGCTTTCTTT.

This clonotype was counted between two and nine times. V and J are TRBV11-2 and TRBJ2-7; 8 bases map to TRBD1. With 2 bases clipped from V and 0 bases from J, the junction kept 3 bases outside the gene matches. Germline CDR1 SGHAT, CDR2 FQNNGV. The length of the CDR3 is 15 residues. The CDR3 spells CASSLRQGPSYEQYF. CDR3 bases: TGTGCCAGCAGCTTACGACAGGGGCCCTCCTACGAGCAGTACTTC.

The V call is TRBV20-1, the J call TRBJ1-2, with D hard to call. This CDR3 spans 12 amino acids. Germline loops: CDR1 DFQATT, CDR2 SNEGSKA (reference sequence). The DNA of the CDR3 is TGCAGCTACCCCCGGAAGGCCTTAGGCTACACCTTC. It translates to CSYPRKALGYTF.

The chain couples TRBV19 to TRBJ2-2; 8 nucleotides align to TRBD2. Losses at the gene ends were 5 bases for V and 0 bases for J; bases not matched to a gene: 5. This CDR3 contains 16 residues. The germline CDR1 and CDR2 sequences are LNHDA and SQIVND (reference sequence). CDR3 in amino acids: CASSPSAGANTGELFF. Written as DNA, the CDR3 is TGTGCCAGTAGTCCGTCAGCGGGAGCGAACACCGGGGAGCTGTTTTTT.

Comment on this clonotype: This may arise from a read error, as a much more abundant clone is one base away. The V call is TRBV12-3 or TRBV12-4, the J call TRBJ1-1; 7 nucleotides line up with TRBD1. There are 13 residues in the CDR3. CDR3 amino acids: CASAPPQGYEAFF. The DNA for the CDR3 is TGTGCTAGTGCCCCTCCACAGGGGTATGAAGCTTTCTTT.

The V and J genes are TRBV29-1 and TRBJ2-7; possibly TRBD2 for D (6 bases). Germline CDR1 is SQVTM and CDR2 is ANQGSEA. CDR3 size: 13 residues. The V end lost 0 bases, the J end lost 5 bases, and 11 bases lay between the germline ends. CDR3 sequence (DNA): TGCAGCGTTGAAGATGGCGGGGAGAACGAGCAGTACTTC. Its protein is CSVEDGGENEQYF.

The chain couples TRBV7-3 to TRBJ1-1; D is possibly TRBD1 (6 bases). V shed 5 bases and J shed 0 bases, with 19 bases lying between them. The CDR3 contains 17 residues. Germline V gene sequence: CDR1 SGHTA, CDR2 FQGTGA. CDR3 region: CASSPRGGGAMNTEAFF. The CDR3 DNA reads as TGTGCCAGCAGCCCTCGAGGGGGGGGGGCGATGAACACTGAAGCTTTCTTT.

The chain links TRBV7-9 to TRBJ1-1; D is unclear. V was cut by 1 base and J by 6 bases, with 6 bases left in between. CDR1 and CDR2 (germline): SEHNR, FQNEAQ (reference sequence). The CDR3 is 12 residues long. The DNA for the CDR3 is TGTGCCAGCAGCTTAGATGGGGCTGAAGCTTTCTTT. Its protein is CASSLDGAEAFF.

The chain is built from TRBV7-9 and TRBJ2-6; a possible D gene is TRBD2 (6 bases). Trimming stripped 1 base from V and 2 bases from J, with 12 bases between. Per germline, CDR1 SEHNR and CDR2 FQNEAQ (reference sequence). This CDR3 is built from 17 residues. The CDR3 DNA sequence: TGTGCCAGCAGCTTAGGACTAGGCGGGGCTGGGGCCAACGTCCTGACTTTC. Protein sequence: CASSLGLGGAGANVLTF.

This chain connects TRBV2 to TRBJ2-7, with 12 nucleotides matching TRBD2. J gave up 5 bases and V 6 bases, and 8 bases lay outside the gene matches. CDR1 SNHLY and CDR2 FYNNEI come from the germline V gene. This CDR3 region has 15 residues. The CDR3 sequence: CASRPTSGGPNEQYF. Written as DNA, the CDR3 is TGTGCCAGCAGGCCAACTAGCGGGGGGCCCAACGAGCAGTACTTC.

This clonotype showed up many times. V usage is TRBV7-8 and J usage is TRBJ1-5; no firm D call. Looked up from germline, CDR1 is SGHVS and CDR2 is FQNEAQ. The CDR3 is made up of 15 amino acids. The V end was cut by 2 bases, the J end by 6 bases, with 14 bases between. This chain's CDR3 is CASSLNMVGSQPQHF. CDR3 sequence (DNA): TGTGCCAGCAGCTTAAATATGGTAGGGAGTCAGCCCCAGCATTTT.

This clonotype was found a few times. This chain joins TRBV7-9 and TRBJ2-7; D gene ambiguous. The DNA end is a closer match to TRBJ2-1, so the J assignment may be wrong. The CDR3 covers 12 residues. Germline CDR1 is SEHNR and CDR2 is FQNEAQ (reference sequence). The CDR3 nucleotides read TGTGCCAGCAGCTTAGACGATTATGAGCAGTTCTTC. This sequence encodes CASSLDDYEQFF.

J is TRBJ2-7 and V is TRBV18; D may be TRBD1 (7 bases). CDR1 is KGHSH and CDR2 is LQKENI in the germline V gene. V was cut by 2 bases and J by 1 base, with 12 bases left in between. This CDR3 has 15 residues. CDR3 sequence reads: CASSPGGTVSYEQYF. The CDR3 DNA reads TGTGCCAGCTCACCAGGCGGGACAGTGTCCTACGAGCAGTACTTC.

This sequence joins TRBV29-1 and TRBJ2-7; D is uncertain. This CDR3 is built from 12 residues. Germline V gene lookup returns CDR1 SQVTM and CDR2 ANQGSEA. Trimming removed 3 bases at V and 5 bases at J, with 11 bases between. The CDR3 loop is CSVEKGANEQYF. The CDR3 coding sequence is TGCAGCGTTGAGAAGGGCGCCAACGAGCAGTACTTC.

The chain has TRBV27 and TRBJ2-7, with 10 bases lining up with TRBD2. The germline V gene has CDR1 MNHEY and CDR2 SMNVEV (reference sequence). The CDR3 has 16 residues. Losses at the gene ends were 1 base for V and 0 bases for J; bases not matched to a gene: 3. CDR3 protein: CASSLYGLADSYEQYF. As DNA, the CDR3 is TGTGCCAGCAGTTTATATGGACTAGCGGACTCCTACGAGCAGTACTTC.

This clonotype came up once. The chain recombines TRBV7-2 with TRBJ2-5; either TRBD1 or TRBD2 may supply D (5 bases each). V lost 0 bases to trimming and J lost 5 bases, with 16 bases between them. The CDR3 has 16 residues. CDR1 and CDR2 (germline): SGHTA, FQGNSA. CDR3 protein: CASSLASQGGHETQYF. CDR3 nucleotides: TGTGCCAGCAGCTTAGCGTCGCAGGGCGGGCACGAGACCCAGTACTTC.

The chain is built from TRBV30 and TRBJ1-1, with TRBD1 as a possible D gene (5 bases). This CDR3 is 15 amino acids long. Germline V lookup: CDR1 GTSNPN, CDR2 SVGIG (reference sequence). Trimming took off 0 bases at V and 3 bases at J, with 14 bases between the two ends. The CDR3 nucleotides are TGTGCCTGGAGTGTAACGGGGGTAAGGGACACTGAAGCTTTCTTT. Its protein product is CAWSVTGVRDTEAFF.

The genes are TRBV20-1 and TRBJ2-5; 8 bases align to TRBD2. The J call is doubtful: the DNA matches TRBJ2-3 better. Germline V gene data show CDR1 as DFQATT and CDR2 as SNEGSKA (reference sequence). This CDR3 region has 16 residues. CDR3 DNA: TGCAGTGCTAGAGATAGGCTAGCGGGTAGCACAGATACGCAGTATTTT. Protein sequence: CSARDRLAGSTDTQYF.

This clonotype was observed at least ten times. This sequence joins TRBV6-4 and TRBJ2-6; D is unclear. V dropped 3 bases and J dropped 2 bases, with 5 bases sitting between them. The CDR3 sequence is 14 residues long. The germline gives CDR1 MRHNA, CDR2 SNTAGT. CDR3 coding DNA: TGTGCCAGCAGTGATGGGGCTGGGGCCAACGTCCTGACTTTC. Protein sequence: CASSDGAGANVLTF.

The chain employs TRBV29-1 and TRBJ2-6, with D possibly being TRBD2 (5 bases). Germline CDR1 and CDR2: SQVTM and ANQGSEA. The CDR3 totals 13 residues. Trimming removed 8 bases from V and 2 bases from J, with 10 bases in between. In DNA form, the CDR3 reads TGCAGCTCGAGGGTCCCTGGGGCCAACGTCCTGACTTTC. Residues: CSSRVPGANVLTF.

The V gene is TRBV12-3 or TRBV12-4, the J gene TRBJ1-1; TRBD1 is a possible D gene (6 bases). Trimming took off 5 bases at V and 2 bases at J, with 12 bases between the two ends. The CDR3 is 14 amino acids. Here the CDR3 reads CASSVGHYNTEAFF. The DNA for the CDR3 is TGTGCCAGCAGTGTGGGACATTATAACACTGAAGCTTTCTTT.

The chain is built from TRBV20-1 and TRBJ1-3; tentative D call: TRBD1 (6 bases). The ends were cut back, 3 bases at V and 4 bases at J, with 13 bases in the middle. This CDR3 spans 14 amino acids. Germline assignment: CDR1 DFQATT and CDR2 SNEGSKA (reference sequence). In DNA form, the CDR3 reads TGCAGTGCTAGCGATAGCGGGACAGGAAACACCATATATTTT. Translation: CSASDSGTGNTIYF.